The clone carrying this T cell receptor beta chain was counted a few times. Its target is unknown. The CDR3 is made up of 15 amino acids. Germline-derived CDR1 and CDR2 are MNHNS and SASEGT. Trimming cost V 2 bases and J 0 bases; bases outside gene matches: 3. This specimen comes from a study of T cell repertoires in cytomegalovirus infection. Looking at the study overall: A matching HLA type, together with CMV infection, was signaled by public TCR beta signatures.

TCRdb processed the reads anew with MiXCR; each CDR3 protein has one entry. Among 650,000 to 900,000 distinct CDR3 sequences listed, almost 30% were seen once. Broader study findings: Summed frequency of shared TCR beta families picked out CMV carriers who also had the relevant HLA. HLA-C-restricted CMV clonotypes gave the most frequent clonotype in two of eight donors.

The origin of this receptor is a human donor in good health (CMV status not recorded). Some clones in this sample may be carry-over from other donors' samples. The sample was cultured CD8+ T cells from PBMCs, taken from culture after CMV antigen stimulation. The chain uses TRBV6-1 and TRBJ2-7, with TRBD1 identical over 8 bases. CDR3 in DNA: TGTGCCAGCAGTGAATGGGACAGGCTCTCCTACGAGCAGTACGTC. It specifies CASSEWDRLSYEQYV.